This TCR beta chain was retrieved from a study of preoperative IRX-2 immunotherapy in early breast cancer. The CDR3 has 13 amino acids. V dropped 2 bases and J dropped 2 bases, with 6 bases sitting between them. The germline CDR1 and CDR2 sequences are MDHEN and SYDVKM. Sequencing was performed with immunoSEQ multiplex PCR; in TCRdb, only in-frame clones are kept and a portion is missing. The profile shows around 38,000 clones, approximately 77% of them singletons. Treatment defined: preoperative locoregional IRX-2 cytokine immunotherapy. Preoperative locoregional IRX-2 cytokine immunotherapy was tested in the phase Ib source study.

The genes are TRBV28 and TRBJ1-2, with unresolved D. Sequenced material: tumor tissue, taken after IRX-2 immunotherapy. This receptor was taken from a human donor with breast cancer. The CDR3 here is CASSLTGNYGYTF. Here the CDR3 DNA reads TGTGCCAGCAGTTTAACGGGGAACTATGGCTACACCTTC.